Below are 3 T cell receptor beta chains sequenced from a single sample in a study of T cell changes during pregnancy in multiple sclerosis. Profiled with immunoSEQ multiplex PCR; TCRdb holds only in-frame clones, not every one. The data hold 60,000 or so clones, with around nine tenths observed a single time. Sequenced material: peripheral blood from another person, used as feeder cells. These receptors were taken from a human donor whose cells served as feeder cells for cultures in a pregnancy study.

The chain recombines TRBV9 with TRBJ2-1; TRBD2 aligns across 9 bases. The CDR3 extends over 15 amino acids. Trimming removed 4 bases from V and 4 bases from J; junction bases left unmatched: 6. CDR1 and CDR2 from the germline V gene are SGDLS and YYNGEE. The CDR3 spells CASSPRTSEYNEQFF. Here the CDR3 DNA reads TGTGCCAGCAGCCCTCGGACTAGCGAGTACAATGAGCAGTTCTTC.

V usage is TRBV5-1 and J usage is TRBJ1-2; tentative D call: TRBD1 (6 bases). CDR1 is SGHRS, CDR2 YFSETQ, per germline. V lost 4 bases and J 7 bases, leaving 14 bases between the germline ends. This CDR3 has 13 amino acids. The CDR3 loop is CASSQGKLGGYTF. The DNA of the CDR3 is TGCGCCAGCAGCCAGGGGAAACTCGGTGGCTACACCTTC.

The CDR3 is CASSQLSHAPQYEQYF. CDR3 bases: TGCGCCAGCAGCCAACTCTCCCACGCGCCCCAGTACGAGCAGTACTTC. J is TRBJ2-7 and V is TRBV4-3; D not certain. From germline, CDR1 is LGHNA and CDR2 YSLEER. The CDR3 sequence is 16 residues long. Trimming removed 2 bases from V and 4 bases from J, with 18 bases in between.